The following is a T cell receptor beta chain sequence with its context. Its antigen is unknown. Per-nucleotide qualities are absent, and no much larger clonotype sits a single base away. The data stem from a study of blood T cell repertoires in COVID-19 (dated by TCRdb to about 2020). The study in broad terms: Samples covering the acute and convalescent phases of COVID-19 were provided by collaborators in the United States, Italy and Spain. The material from the prospective study consisted of cDNA or gDNA derived from T cells, B-cell-depleted T cells, or PBMCs. Subjects who had been exposed to COVID-19, were actively infected with it, or had recovered from it provided the deeply sampled blood TCRbeta repertoires that made up the dataset. The repertoires were released in a freely available public database meant as a resource for research on the immune response to SARS-CoV-2. The samples were drawn from the first 160 participants of the ongoing ImmuneRACE study and from some 1,300 subjects provided by 6 global collaborators. The sample metadata nearly always contained a de-identified subject ID, COVID-19 status, age in years and sex. HLA class I and class II types, where available, came from metadata supplied by the sample provider rather than from assay-based typing. Results the study describes overall, beyond this receptor: The quantity of clinical and demographic metadata differed by source and by participant and was supplied without curation.

The immunoSEQ Assay, a bias-controlled multiplex PCR, was used to amplify TCRbeta CDR3 regions from genomic DNA. Concerning the study's data processing: Nucleated cell counts per sample were estimated from amplification of reference gene primers within the assay. Sequence reads were collapsed and filtered to measure the absolute abundance of every unique TCRbeta CDR3 rearrangement. For each sample, productive Simpson clonality was calculated as the square root of Simpson's diversity index over productive rearrangements. TCRdb limited this immuneACCESS table to in-frame rearrangements with V and J called. A share of clones is missing; checked studies link under half to unresolved V genes, and the rest is unexplained. That table gives V, J and clone size, and the DNA gave D and trimming. This sample holds over 250,000 clones; roughly 90% were observed only once. The ten largest clonotypes hold around 2.5% of the sample.

Enrolling through a virtual design, the prospective study's participants ranged in age from about 18 to 100 years and lived across more than 20 United States geographic areas. To assign participants to cohorts, the prospective study relied on clinical history that participants themselves reported in a screening survey and a study questionnaire. Recovered participants in ImmuneRACE Cohort 3 were defined as having two consecutive negative NP/OP PCR tests, clearance from a healthcare professional, or resolution of symptoms. In the prospective study, mobile phlebotomists collected whole blood, serum and a nasopharyngeal or oropharyngeal swab from each participant. Additional blood draws and questionnaires over an approximately 2-month period could optionally be provided by prospective study participants. Prospective study blood samples were shipped either frozen or at room temperature before DNA extraction.

From the cysteine through the phenylalanine, the CDR3 covers 15 amino acids. Only the CDR3 DNA is retained, 45 bases long and in frame from the first base. Based on the germline V gene (reference sequence), the CDR1 and CDR2 sequences are MNHEY and SMNVEV. V and J are trimmed by 5 bases and 6 bases, and the gene matches miss 3 bases of the junction. The sample comprised PBMCs or T cells enriched from blood (not recorded which). This sequence originates from a man aged 55 to 70 who had recovered from COVID-19. The receptor chain draws on TRBV27 and TRBJ2-1; 14 junctional bases match TRBD2. The CDR3: CASSPGTSGSNEQFF. The sequenced DNA is TGTGCCAGCAGTCCAGGGACTAGCGGGAGCAATGAGCAGTTCTTC.